This T cell receptor beta chain was obtained from a study of T cell changes during pregnancy in multiple sclerosis. The sample holds a few counts of this clone. Profiling relied on immunoSEQ multiplex PCR, and the TCRdb table lists in-frame clones only, not all of them. The table lists more than 55,000 clones, 90% to 95% of them singletons. The CDR3 contains 8 residues. Trimming removed 4 bases from V and 11 bases from J, with 3 bases in between. Germline CDR1 SGDLS, CDR2 YYNGEE. The source of this sequence is a female donor in good health, enrolled as a control in a pregnancy study. The specimen comprised peripheral blood, sampled in the third trimester of pregnancy. This chain connects TRBV9 to TRBJ1-2; no definite D call. This chain's CDR3 is CASSPYTF. The CDR3 DNA follows: TGTGCCAGCAGCCCGTACACCTTC.